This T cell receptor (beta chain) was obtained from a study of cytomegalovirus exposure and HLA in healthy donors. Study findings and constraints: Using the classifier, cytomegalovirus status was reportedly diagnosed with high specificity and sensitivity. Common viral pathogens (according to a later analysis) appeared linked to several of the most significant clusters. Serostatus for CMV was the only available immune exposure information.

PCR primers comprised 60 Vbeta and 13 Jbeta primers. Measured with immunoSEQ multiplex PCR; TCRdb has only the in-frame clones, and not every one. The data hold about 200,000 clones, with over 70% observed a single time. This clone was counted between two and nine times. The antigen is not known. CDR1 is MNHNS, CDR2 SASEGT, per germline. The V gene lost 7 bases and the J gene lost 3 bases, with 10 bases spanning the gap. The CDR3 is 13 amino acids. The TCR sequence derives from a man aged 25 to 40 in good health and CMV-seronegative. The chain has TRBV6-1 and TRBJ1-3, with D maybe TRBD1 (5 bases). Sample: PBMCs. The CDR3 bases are TGTGCCAGCACGGGGGAACTTGGAAACACCATATATTTT. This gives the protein CASTGELGNTIYF.